This T cell receptor beta chain was identified during a study of CD8 T cells in ankylosing spondylitis. Overall study results and limits: One TCR beta motif, made up of roughly eight highly homologous variants, appeared characteristic of ankylosing spondylitis blood. Within matched ankylosing spondylitis synovial fluid, disease-linked clones were reportedly significantly enriched.

TCRdb reprocessed the 5' RACE reads via MiXCR and lists one record per CDR3 protein. Among fewer than 750,000 distinct CDR3 sequences listed, under 20% were seen once. Ten or more counts support this clonotype. Its matching antigen is unknown. Trimming removed 8 bases at V and 7 bases at J, with 15 bases between. The CDR3 spans 13 residues. The receptor comes from a male donor with ankylosing spondylitis. The chain carries TRBV12-3 or TRBV12-4 and TRBJ2-1; D possibly corresponds to TRBD1 (5 bases). Sequenced input: blood, either unsorted or a sorted T cell fraction (not recorded which). In nucleotides, the CDR3 is TGTGCCAGCTCAAGGGGCGGTTCGAATGAGCAGTTCTTC. This translates into CASSRGGSNEQFF.